What follows describes a single T cell receptor (beta chain). Its matching antigen is unknown. Trimming removed 2 bases from V and 5 bases from J, with 7 bases in between. The CDR3 consists of 14 residues. CDR1 and CDR2 (germline): MNHEY, SVGAGI. The sample comes from a study of T cell responses to AZD1222 COVID-19 vaccine. Whole-study context: Second-dose recipients at about 4 or about 12 weeks were treated as one pooled group.

Repertoires were generated with immunoSEQ multiplex PCR, while TCRdb's copy carries only in-frame clones and drops some. The data show some 120,000 clones, approximately 88% seen once. Broader study findings: Within unmutated variant regions lay the reported targets of nearly half of spike-specific TCRs. Regions 160-218 and 743-854 held dominance among vaccine-associated CD4 TCRs, which spanned spike. Possibly, clonal diversity was underestimated; donors were largely white British and included more females.

This chain joins TRBV6-5 and TRBJ1-6; D is uncertain. The sample in question was peripheral blood, obtained on day 0 of AZD1222 vaccination. The clonotype originates from an adult in good health. CDR3 DNA: TGTGCCAGCAGTTACGGGTTCGATAATTCACCCCTCCACTTT. Encoded protein: CASSYGFDNSPLHF.